The clone carrying this T cell receptor beta chain has only a few counts. The data stem from a study of blood T cell repertoires in COVID-19. Study summary: Specimens from acute and convalescent COVID-19 originated in the United States, Italy and Spain. From T cells, B-cell-depleted T cells, or PBMCs came the material, which was cDNA or gDNA.

The Seattle patients, enrolled during active infection, were followed longitudinally. Per the study methods: Researchers report that nucleated cell counts were estimated from reference gene primer amplification. Sequenced by immunoSEQ multiplex PCR; TCRdb stores in-frame clones only, minus some. The V and J calls and clone size come from that table; D and trimming were worked out from the DNA. The sample has fewer than 700,000 clones; approximately 88% are singletons. Sequenced: peripheral blood. The TCR was taken from a woman aged 45-59 years with COVID-19, enrolled during active disease.

The chain's CDR3 is CASSRGDPEGYTF. The CDR3 bases are TGCGCCAGCAGCCGCGGGGACCCGGAAGGCTACACCTTC. The genes are TRBV5-1 and TRBJ1-2; the D gene is possibly TRBD1 (5 bases). V lost 4 bases, J lost 8 bases, and 15 bases lay in between. From germline, CDR1 is SGHRS and CDR2 YFSETQ. The CDR3 totals 13 residues.